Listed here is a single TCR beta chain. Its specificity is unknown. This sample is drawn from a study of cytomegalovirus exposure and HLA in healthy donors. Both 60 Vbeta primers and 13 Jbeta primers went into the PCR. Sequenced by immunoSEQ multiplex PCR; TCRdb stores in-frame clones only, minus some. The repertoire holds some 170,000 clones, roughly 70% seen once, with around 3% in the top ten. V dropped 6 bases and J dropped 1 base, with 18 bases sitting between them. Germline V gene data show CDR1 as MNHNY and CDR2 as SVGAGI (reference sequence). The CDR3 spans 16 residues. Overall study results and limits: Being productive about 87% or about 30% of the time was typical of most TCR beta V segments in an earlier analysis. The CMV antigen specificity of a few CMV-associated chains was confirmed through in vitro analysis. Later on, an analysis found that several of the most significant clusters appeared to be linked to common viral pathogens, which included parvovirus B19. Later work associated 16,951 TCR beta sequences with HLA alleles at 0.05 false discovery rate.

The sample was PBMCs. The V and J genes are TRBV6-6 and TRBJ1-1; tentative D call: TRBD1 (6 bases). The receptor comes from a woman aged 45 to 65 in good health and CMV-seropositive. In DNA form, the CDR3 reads TGTGCCAGCAGGTTTCCCCAGGGAGGGGGGAACACTGAAGCTTTCTTT. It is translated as CASRFPQGGGNTEAFF.